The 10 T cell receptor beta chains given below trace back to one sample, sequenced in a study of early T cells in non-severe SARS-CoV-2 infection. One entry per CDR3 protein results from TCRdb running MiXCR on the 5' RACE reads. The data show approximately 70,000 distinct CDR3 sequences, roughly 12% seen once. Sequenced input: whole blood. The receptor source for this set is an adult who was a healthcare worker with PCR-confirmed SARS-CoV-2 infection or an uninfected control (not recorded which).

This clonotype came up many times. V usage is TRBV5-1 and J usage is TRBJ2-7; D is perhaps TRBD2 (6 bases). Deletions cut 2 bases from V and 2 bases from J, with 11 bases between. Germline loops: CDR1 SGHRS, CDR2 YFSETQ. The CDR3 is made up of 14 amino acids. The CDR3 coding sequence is TGCGCCAGCAGCTTACTTAGCGGCACCTACGAGCAGTACTTC. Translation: CASSLLSGTYEQYF.

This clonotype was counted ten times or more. This CDR3 is CASSFLVAGTDTQYF. In DNA, the CDR3 is TGTGCCAGCAGTTTCCTGGTAGCGGGCACAGATACGCAGTATTTT. V is TRBV27 and J is TRBJ2-3, with a tentative D call TRBD2 (6 bases). Germline CDR1 MNHEY, CDR2 SMNVEV (reference sequence). Trimming pared 3 bases from V and 1 base from J, leaving 11 bases between. This CDR3 contains 15 residues.

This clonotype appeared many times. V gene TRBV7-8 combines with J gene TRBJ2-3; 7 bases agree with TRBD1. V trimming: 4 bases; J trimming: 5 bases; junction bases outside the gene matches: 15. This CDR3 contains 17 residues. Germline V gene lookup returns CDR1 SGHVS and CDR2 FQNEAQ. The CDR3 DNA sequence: TGTGCCAGCAGCTCCGGACAGGCGCTGTTGTACGGAGATACGCAGTATTTT. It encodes CASSSGQALLYGDTQYF.

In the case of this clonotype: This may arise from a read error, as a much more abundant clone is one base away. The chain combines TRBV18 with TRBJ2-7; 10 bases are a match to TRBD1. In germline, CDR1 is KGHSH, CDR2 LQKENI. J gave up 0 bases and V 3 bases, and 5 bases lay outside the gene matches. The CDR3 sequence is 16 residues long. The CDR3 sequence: CASSPGQGGDSYEQYF. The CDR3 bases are TGTGCCAGCTCACCCGGACAGGGGGGGGACTCCTACGAGCAGTACTTC.

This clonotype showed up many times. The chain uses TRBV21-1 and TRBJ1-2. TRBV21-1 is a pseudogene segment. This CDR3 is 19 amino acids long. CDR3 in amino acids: CASSKEGRVEFKESYGYTF. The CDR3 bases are TGTGCCAGCAGCAAAGAGGGCCGCGTCGAATTTAAGGAGAGCTATGGCTACACCTTC.

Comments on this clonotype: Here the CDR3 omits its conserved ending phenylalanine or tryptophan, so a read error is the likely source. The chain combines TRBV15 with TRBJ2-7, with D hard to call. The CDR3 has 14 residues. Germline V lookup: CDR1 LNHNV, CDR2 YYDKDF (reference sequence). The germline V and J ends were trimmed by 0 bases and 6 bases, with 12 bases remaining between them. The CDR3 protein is CATSRDRLPREQYS. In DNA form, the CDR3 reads TGTGCCACCAGCAGAGATCGGCTCCCCCGCGAGCAGTACTCC.

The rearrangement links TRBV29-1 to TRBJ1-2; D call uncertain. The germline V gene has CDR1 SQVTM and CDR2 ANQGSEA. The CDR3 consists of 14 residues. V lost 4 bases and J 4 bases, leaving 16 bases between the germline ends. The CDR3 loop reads CSVASTAGGYGYTF. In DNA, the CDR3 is TGCAGCGTTGCCTCGACTGCGGGCGGCTATGGCTACACCTTC.

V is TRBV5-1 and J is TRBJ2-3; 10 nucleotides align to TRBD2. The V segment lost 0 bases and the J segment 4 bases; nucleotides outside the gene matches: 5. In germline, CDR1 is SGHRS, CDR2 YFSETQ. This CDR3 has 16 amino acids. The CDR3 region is CASSLEGLAPADTQYF. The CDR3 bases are TGCGCCAGCAGCTTGGAGGGACTAGCGCCGGCAGATACGCAGTATTTT.

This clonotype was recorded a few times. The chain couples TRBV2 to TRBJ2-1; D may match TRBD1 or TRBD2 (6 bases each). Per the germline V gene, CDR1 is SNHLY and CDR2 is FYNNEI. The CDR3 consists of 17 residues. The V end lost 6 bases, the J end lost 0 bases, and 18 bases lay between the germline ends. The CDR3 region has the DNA TGTGCCAGCAGGCCCGGGGGCAGCGGTTCCTCCTACAATGAGCAGTTCTTC. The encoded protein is CASRPGGSGSSYNEQFF.

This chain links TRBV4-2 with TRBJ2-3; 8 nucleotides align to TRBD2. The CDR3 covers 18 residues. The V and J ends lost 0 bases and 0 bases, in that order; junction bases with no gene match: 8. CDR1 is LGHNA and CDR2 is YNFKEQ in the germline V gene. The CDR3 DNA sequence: TGTGCCAGCAGCCAAGACCAGCGGGGGAGACTTAGCACAGATACGCAGTATTTT. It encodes CASSQDQRGRLSTDTQYF.